A single sample gave rise to the 27 T cell receptor beta chains below, sequenced in a study of blood T cell repertoires in COVID-19. Sequencing used immunoSEQ multiplex PCR; TCRdb keeps in-frame clones, though not all of them. The sample includes 110,000 or so clones, approximately 90% of them seen just once. Sequencing used peripheral blood. These receptors were collected from a woman aged 50 to 60 with acute or convalescent COVID-19.

The J gene is TRBJ1-2, the V gene TRBV9; 7 positions match TRBD1. The germline CDR1 and CDR2 sequences are SGDLS and YYNGEE. The CDR3 runs to 14 residues. J was trimmed by 2 bases and V by 4 bases; bases with no gene match: 5. The CDR3 coding sequence is TGTGCCAGCAGCCCCGGGACAGAAAACTATGGCTACACCTTC. It encodes CASSPGTENYGYTF. The full variable domain, in which reference TRBV9 and TRBJ1-2 provide the parts outside the CDR3, is DSGVTQTPKHLITATGQRVTLRCSPRSGDLSVYWYQQSLDQGLQFLIQYYNGEERAKGNILERFSAQQFPDLHSELNLSSLELGDSALYFCASSPGTENYGYTFGSGTRLTVV.

This chain joins TRBV7-9 and TRBJ1-6; D is possibly TRBD1 (6 bases). Per germline, CDR1 SEHNR and CDR2 FQNEAQ (reference sequence). V was cut by 7 bases and J by 1 base, with 8 bases left in between. The CDR3 loop spans 14 amino acids. The CDR3 nucleotides read TGTGCCAGCACCCAGGGGTCCTATAATTCACCCCTCCACTTT. Its translation: CASTQGSYNSPLHF. Variable domain in full (rest from reference TRBV7-9 and TRBJ1-6): DTGVSQNPRHKITKRGQNVTFRCDPISEHNRLYWYRQTLGQGPEFLTYFQNEAQLEKSRLLSDRFSAERPKGSFSTLEIQRTEQGDSAMYLCASTQGSYNSPLHFGNGTRLTVT.

The chain recombines TRBV9 with TRBJ1-5; TRBD1 agrees at 7 bases. Trimming at V came to 5 bases and at J to 4 bases, leaving 6 bases not matched to a gene. The length of the CDR3 is 14 residues. Germline assignment: CDR1 SGDLS and CDR2 YYNGEE. The CDR3, as DNA: TGTGCCAGCAGTGAGGGACAGATAAATCAGCCCCAGCATTTT. Translation: CASSEGQINQPQHF.

V and J are TRBV2 and TRBJ2-7; tentative D call: TRBD1 (6 bases). V gave up 2 bases and J gave up 2 bases, with 16 bases separating them. CDR3 size: 16 residues. Germline assignment: CDR1 SNHLY and CDR2 FYNNEI. The CDR3 sequence is CASSEPGGRRPYEQYF. CDR3 DNA: TGTGCCAGCAGTGAACCTGGGGGCAGGAGGCCCTACGAGCAGTACTTC.

V gene TRBV28 combines with J gene TRBJ1-5; 8 nucleotides match TRBD1. The V segment lost 8 bases and the J segment 5 bases; nucleotides outside the gene matches: 2. This CDR3 region has 12 residues. Per germline, CDR1 MDHEN and CDR2 SYDVKM. The DNA for the CDR3 is TGTGCCAGCGGGACAGGAGATCAGCCCCAGCATTTT. This encodes CASGTGDQPQHF.

The chain links TRBV19 to TRBJ2-7; 8 bases agree with TRBD1. V shed 6 bases, J shed 3 bases, and the junction held 7 bases outside the gene matches. CDR1 and CDR2 from the germline V gene are LNHDA and SQIVND (reference sequence). CDR3 length equals 14 residues. The CDR3: CASSPQGAGYEQYF. The CDR3 nucleotides read TGTGCCAGTAGCCCTCAGGGGGCGGGCTACGAGCAGTACTTC.

This clone was observed a few times. J is TRBJ2-1 and V is TRBV20-1; possible D gene TRBD1, 5 bases. V was shortened by 5 bases and J by 9 bases, with 11 bases between the two germline ends. The CDR3 contains 11 residues. Germline CDR1 and CDR2: DFQATT and SNEGSKA (reference sequence). The DNA of the CDR3 is TGCAGTGCTGACAGTCCCATTGAGCAGTTCTTC. This codes for CSADSPIEQFF.

The gene calls are TRBV6-5 and TRBJ2-5; TRBD1 agrees at 10 bases. Germline CDR1 reads MNHEY; CDR2 reads SVGAGI. The trim removed 4 bases at V and 0 bases at J, leaving 5 bases unmatched. The CDR3 extends over 16 amino acids. CDR3 protein: CASSSLGQGYQETQYF. DNA for the CDR3: TGTGCCAGCAGTTCCCTGGGACAGGGGTACCAAGAGACCCAGTACTTC.

This clone came up once. The rearrangement joins TRBV29-1 to TRBJ1-1; no definite D call. The ends were cut back, 7 bases at V and 0 bases at J, with 12 bases in the middle. The germline V gene has CDR1 SQVTM and CDR2 ANQGSEA. This CDR3 has 13 amino acids. This CDR3 reads CSALAQMNTEAFF. CDR3 DNA: TGCAGCGCCCTGGCCCAGATGAACACTGAAGCTTTCTTT.

V is TRBV7-9 and J is TRBJ2-7, with TRBD1 matching 9 bases. Looked up from germline, CDR1 is SEHNR and CDR2 is FQNEAQ (reference sequence). The CDR3 loop spans 15 amino acids. Trimming took 2 bases from V and 4 from J; bases not matched to a gene: 6. CDR3 amino acids: CASSLHTGGLYEQYF. The CDR3 DNA reads TGTGCCAGCAGCTTACACACAGGGGGCCTATACGAGCAGTACTTC.

A single count supports this clone. The rearrangement uses TRBV19 and TRBJ2-7, with D possibly TRBD1 on 5 matching bases. The CDR3 has 15 amino acids. The germline CDR1 and CDR2 sequences are LNHDA and SQIVND (reference sequence). The V end was cut by 2 bases, the J end by 4 bases, with 15 bases between. The CDR3 DNA follows: TGTGCCAGTAGTATAACAGGTATAACTCCGTACGAGCAGTACTTC. Protein sequence: CASSITGITPYEQYF.

The J gene is TRBJ1-2, the V gene TRBV30, with D possibly TRBD1 on 5 matching bases. The germline gives CDR1 GTSNPN, CDR2 SVGIG (reference sequence). Trimming removed 0 bases at V and 8 bases at J, with 13 bases between. This CDR3 is 13 amino acids long. Here the CDR3 DNA reads TGTGCCTGGAGTGTACTTAGGGGAATGGGCTACACCTTC. Its protein is CAWSVLRGMGYTF.

This clone was recorded a few times. The chain carries TRBV30 and TRBJ1-3; 8 nucleotides match TRBD1. This CDR3 comprises 15 residues. With V trimmed by 3 bases and J by 0 bases, 4 bases remained unmatched. The germline V gene encodes CDR1 GTSNPN and CDR2 SVGIG (reference sequence). The CDR3, as DNA: TGTGCCTGGAGGGACAGGGCGAGCTCTGGAAACACCATATATTTT. Encoded protein: CAWRDRASSGNTIYF. Full variable domain (remainder filled in from reference TRBV30 and TRBJ1-3): SQTIHQWPATLVQPVGSPLSLECTVEGTSNPNLYWYRQAAGRGLQLLFYSVGIGQISSEVPQNLSASRPQDRQFILSSKKLLLSDSGFYLCAWRDRASSGNTIYFGEGSWLTVV.

The genes are TRBV4-1 and TRBJ2-1; TRBD1 matches 9 bases. The germline V gene encodes CDR1 MGHRA and CDR2 YSYEKL. The CDR3 is 16 amino acids. V shed 5 bases, J shed 9 bases, and the junction held 14 bases outside the gene matches. CDR3: CASSSAGQGFYSEQFF. DNA of the CDR3: TGCGCCAGCAGCAGCGCAGGACAGGGGTTCTATAGTGAGCAGTTCTTC.

V is TRBV9 and J is TRBJ2-7; 9 nucleotides agree with TRBD1. The CDR3 is made up of 15 amino acids. Germline V CDR1 and CDR2: SGDLS, YYNGEE. J was trimmed by 5 bases and V by 0 bases; bases with no gene match: 6. This CDR3 reads CASSVGGTGRDEQYF. The CDR3 DNA reads as TGTGCCAGCAGCGTAGGTGGGACAGGGAGAGACGAGCAGTACTTC.

This chain links TRBV10-2 with TRBJ1-2, with D perhaps matching TRBD1 (5 bases). Germline-derived CDR1 and CDR2 are WSHSY and SAAADI. The CDR3 is made up of 11 amino acids. V was shortened by 7 bases and J by 6 bases, with 9 bases between the two germline ends. DNA of the CDR3: TGCGCCAGCACCTCAGGGAATGGCTACACCTTC. Its protein product is CASTSGNGYTF.

The rearrangement uses TRBV5-4 and TRBJ1-2; TRBD1 aligns across 7 bases. Germline CDR1 SGHNT, CDR2 YYREEE (reference sequence). CDR3 length equals 13 residues. V was pared by 2 bases and J by 6 bases, with 4 bases of the junction left unmatched. CDR3 sequence: CASSFLGTDGYTF. In DNA, the CDR3 is TGTGCCAGCAGCTTTTTAGGGACAGATGGCTACACCTTC.

The chain links TRBV30 to TRBJ2-2, with TRBD2 as a possible D gene (6 bases). The V end was cut by 0 bases, the J end by 3 bases, with 14 bases between. CDR3 size: 16 residues. Germline lookup yields CDR1 GTSNPN and CDR2 SVGIG (reference sequence). The CDR3 coding sequence is TGTGCCTGGAGTGTACTGGAGGGCCACTACACCGGGGAGCTGTTTTTT. Amino acids: CAWSVLEGHYTGELFF.

The chain joins TRBV7-9 to TRBJ2-5, with D uncertain. This CDR3 comprises 13 residues. From germline, CDR1 is SEHNR and CDR2 FQNEAQ (reference sequence). V lost 1 base to trimming and J lost 4 bases, with 7 bases between them. The CDR3, as DNA: TGTGCCAGCAGCTTAGTATCCGGAGAGACCCAGTACTTC. This codes for CASSLVSGETQYF. The whole variable domain, remainder taken from reference TRBV7-9 and TRBJ2-5, is DTGVSQNPRHKITKRGQNVTFRCDPISEHNRLYWYRQTLGQGPEFLTYFQNEAQLEKSRLLSDRFSAERPKGSFSTLEIQRTEQGDSAMYLCASSLVSGETQYFGPGTRLLVL.

This clone was detected only once. The chain employs TRBV19 and TRBJ1-5; 9 positions agree with TRBD1. The V segment lost 8 bases and the J segment 7 bases; nucleotides outside the gene matches: 6. In germline, CDR1 is LNHDA, CDR2 SQIVND (reference sequence). The CDR3 is made up of 13 amino acids. The CDR3 loop reads CASDDRGGQPQHF. CDR3 DNA sequence: TGTGCCAGTGATGACAGGGGGGGACAGCCCCAGCATTTT.

V usage is TRBV7-2 and J usage is TRBJ1-4; D is undetermined. There are 16 residues in the CDR3. Germline CDR1 reads SGHTA; CDR2 reads FQGNSA. Trimming took off 3 bases at V and 8 bases at J, with 19 bases between the two ends. CDR3 in DNA: TGTGCCAGCAGCTTCAACGGGTGGAGGGCGGGAGAAAAACTGTTTTTT. It translates to CASSFNGWRAGEKLFF.

V is TRBV7-9 and J is TRBJ1-2, with 9 nucleotides matching TRBD1. The CDR3 contains 18 residues. Germline V gene sequence: CDR1 SEHNR, CDR2 FQNEAQ (reference sequence). Trimming cost V 3 bases and J 0 bases; bases outside gene matches: 11. CDR3 loop: CASSLFVDRGETNYGYTF. The CDR3 DNA reads as TGTGCCAGCAGCTTGTTTGTGGACAGGGGCGAAACTAACTATGGCTACACCTTC.

The genes are TRBV5-1 and TRBJ1-1, with D unclear. CDR1 SGHRS and CDR2 YFSETQ come from the germline V gene. V lost 4 bases and J 4 bases, leaving 14 bases between the germline ends. CDR3 size: 14 residues. The CDR3 loop reads CASSNRVPSTEAFF. CDR3 coding DNA: TGCGCCAGCAGCAACCGGGTTCCTAGCACTGAAGCTTTCTTT.

The chain uses TRBV30 and TRBJ1-2; D remains unclear. CDR1 GTSNPN and CDR2 SVGIG come from the germline V gene (reference sequence). Trimming pared 5 bases from V and 5 bases from J, leaving 9 bases between. The CDR3 is made up of 11 amino acids. CDR3 DNA: TGTGCCTGGGGGGAGGGATATGGCTACACCTTC. This gives the protein CAWGEGYGYTF.

The rearrangement joins TRBV27 to TRBJ2-3; D remains unclear. CDR3 length: 13 amino acids. Trimming shortened V by 5 bases and J by 0 bases, and 6 bases separated the two germline ends. Germline values: CDR1 MNHEY, CDR2 SMNVEV (reference sequence). CDR3 in DNA: TGTGCCAGCAGTCCGACTAGCACAGATACGCAGTATTTT. Its protein is CASSPTSTDTQYF.

J is TRBJ1-5 and V is TRBV27, with D possibly being TRBD1 (6 bases). CDR3 length equals 22 residues. V was shortened by 6 bases and J by 6 bases, with 39 bases between the two germline ends. Germline CDR1 reads MNHEY; CDR2 reads SMNVEV (reference sequence). The CDR3 here is CASRYTQGGGSPFFRSSQPQHF. The CDR3 nucleotides read TGTGCCAGCAGATACACCCAAGGGGGGGGGAGCCCTTTTTTCCGGTCGAGTCAGCCCCAGCATTTT.

The gene calls are TRBV30 and TRBJ2-1, with D possibly TRBD1 on 5 matching bases. This CDR3 has 12 amino acids. The germline CDR1 and CDR2 sequences are GTSNPN and SVGIG (reference sequence). The germline V and J ends were trimmed by 5 bases and 8 bases, with 13 bases remaining between them. DNA for the CDR3: TGTGCCTGGTCACGCAGGGCCGATGAGCAGTTCTTC. Protein: CAWSRRADEQFF. The full variable domain, rest sourced from reference TRBV30 and TRBJ2-1, is SQTIHQWPATLVQPVGSPLSLECTVEGTSNPNLYWYRQAAGRGLQLLFYSVGIGQISSEVPQNLSASRPQDRQFILSSKKLLLSDSGFYLCAWSRRADEQFFGPGTRLTVL.